Listed below are T cell receptor beta chains from one sample, sequenced in a study of T-cell memory formation after mild COVID-19. One entry per CDR3 protein results from TCRdb running MiXCR on the 5' RACE reads. The sample lists about 310,000 distinct CDR3 sequences; approximately 15% were seen once. Sequencing used PBMCs or a T cell subset sorted from them (not recorded which). The source of these receptors is a man aged 18 to 29 who had mild COVID-19 (a few samples of this study predate the infection). Cell type and time point are not known. CDR3s include the opening cysteine and the closing phenylalanine or tryptophan. Fields, in order: clone size, CDR3 length, D gene, J gene, V gene, CDR3 protein, CDR3 DNA. A D gene is named only where the DNA matches it firmly. Clone size is not always given. Where it is, it says once, few, many or a class for expanded clones.

size: many
length: 18
D: TRBD1
J: TRBJ1-6
V: TRBV4-3
CDR3: CASSQEGQGVGNNSPLHF
DNA: TGCGCCAGCAGCCAAGAGGGACAGGGGGTCGGTAATAATTCACCCCTCCACTTT

size: few
length: 13
D: .
J: TRBJ2-5
V: TRBV7-9
CDR3: CASSLAAKETQYF
DNA: TGTGCCAGCAGCTTAGCAGCTAAAGAGACCCAGTACTTC

size: .
length: 14
D: .
J: TRBJ2-7
V: TRBV20-1
CDR3: CSARTQESGTEQYF
DNA: TGCAGTGCTAGAACCCAGGAATCCGGGACAGAGCAGTACTTC

size: few
length: 16
D: TRBD1
J: TRBJ2-7
V: TRBV15
CDR3: CATSRGRTGGVGEQYF
DNA: TGTGCCACCAGCAGGGGAAGGACAGGGGGAGTGGGCGAGCAGTACTTC

size: few
length: 14
D: TRBD2
J: TRBJ2-1
V: TRBV7-6
CDR3: CASSSPTSPPGQFF
DNA: TGTGCCAGCAGCTCTCCGACTAGCCCCCCGGGGCAGTTCTTC

size: .
length: 16
D: TRBD1
J: TRBJ1-3
V: TRBV6-6
CDR3: CASSYSMGQGRNTIYF
DNA: TGTGCCAGCAGTTACTCGATGGGACAGGGGAGAAACACCATATATTTT

size: .
length: 14
D: TRBD2
J: TRBJ2-5
V: TRBV7-9
CDR3: CASVGPAGEETQYF
DNA: TGTGCCAGCGTCGGGCCAGCGGGGGAAGAGACCCAGTACTTC

size: .
length: 14
D: .
J: TRBJ2-5
V: TRBV6-5
CDR3: CASSYSGGWETQYF
DNA: TGTGCCAGCAGTTACTCGGGAGGTTGGGAGACCCAGTACTTC

size: few
length: 17
D: .
J: TRBJ2-6
V: TRBV5-4
CDR3: CASRGGTWNSGANVLTF
DNA: TGTGCCAGCAGAGGGGGGACATGGAACTCTGGGGCCAACGTCCTGACTTTC

size: many
length: 14
D: .
J: TRBJ2-3
V: TRBV7-2
CDR3: CASSSGLFTDTQYF
DNA: TGTGCCAGCAGCTCCGGCCTCTTCACAGATACGCAGTATTTT

size: few
length: 12
D: .
J: TRBJ1-2
V: TRBV12-3/TRBV12-4
CDR3: CASSLAGQRILF
DNA: TGTGCCAGCAGTCTGGCCGGACAGAGAATTCTATTC

size: .
length: 15
D: TRBD2
J: TRBJ2-2
V: TRBV30
CDR3: CAWSVLAASTGELFF
DNA: TGTGCCTGGAGTGTACTAGCGGCGAGCACCGGGGAGCTGTTTTTT

size: many
length: 14
D: .
J: TRBJ2-7
V: TRBV7-2
CDR3: CASSPDYSSYEQYF
DNA: TGTGCCAGCAGCCCCGACTACAGCTCCTACGAGCAGTACTTC

size: .
length: 13
D: .
J: TRBJ1-1
V: TRBV3-1
CDR3: CASSQGAAVEAFF
DNA: TGTGCCAGCAGCCAGGGGGCGGCGGTTGAAGCTTTCTTT

size: .
length: 15
D: TRBD1
J: TRBJ2-7
V: TRBV18
CDR3: CASSPGTGATYEQYF
DNA: TGTGCCAGCTCACCCGGGACAGGGGCTACCTACGAGCAGTACTTC

size: .
length: 14
D: .
J: TRBJ2-7
V: TRBV6-5
CDR3: CASSYSGAAHEQYF
DNA: TGTGCCAGCAGTTACTCCGGGGCGGCCCACGAGCAGTACTTC

size: few
length: 14
D: TRBD2
J: TRBJ2-3
V: TRBV7-9
CDR3: CAAKSGEITDTQYF
DNA: TGTGCCGCAAAGAGCGGGGAGATTACAGATACGCAGTATTTT

size: .
length: 15
D: .
J: TRBJ1-1
V: TRBV7-3
CDR3: CASSLNKNPGTEAFF
DNA: TGTGCCAGCAGCTTAAATAAGAACCCAGGCACTGAAGCTTTCTTT

size: few
length: 14
D: TRBD1
J: TRBJ1-1
V: TRBV7-9
CDR3: CASTHRGLDTEAFF
DNA: TGTGCCAGCACCCACAGGGGGTTGGACACTGAAGCTTTCTTT

size: few
length: 15
D: .
J: TRBJ2-2
V: TRBV6-5
CDR3: CASSPQEYGTGELFF
DNA: TGTGCCAGCAGTCCGCAGGAATATGGCACCGGGGAGCTGTTTTTT

size: .
length: 15
D: .
J: TRBJ2-7
V: TRBV9
CDR3: CASSVSYPSSYEQYF
DNA: TGTGCCAGCAGCGTAAGTTATCCTAGCTCCTACGAGCAGTACTTC

size: .
length: 17
D: TRBD1
J: TRBJ2-6
V: TRBV3-1
CDR3: CASSPRQGVSGANVLTF
DNA: TGTGCCAGCAGCCCAAGACAGGGGGTCTCTGGGGCCAACGTCCTGACTTTC